This TCR beta chain was retrieved from a study of lung T cells in sarcoidosis with Löfgren's syndrome. TCRdb reprocessed the reads with MiXCR, giving one entry per CDR3 protein. The sample holds some 21,000 distinct CDR3 sequences, around a fifth seen once. The CDR3 is made up of 14 amino acids. CDR1 and CDR2 (germline): SGHTA, FQGNSA. The V and J ends lost 5 bases and 6 bases, in that order; junction bases with no gene match: 4. At least ten counts were recorded for this clonotype. The receptor was derived from a human donor with sarcoidosis (Löfgren's syndrome or another form), or a control subject (not recorded which). Material: CD4+ T cells from bronchoalveolar lavage. The chain combines TRBV7-2 with TRBJ2-7, with 13 bases lining up with TRBD2. CDR3 amino acids: CASSPGLAGAEQYF. CDR3 nucleotides: TGTGCCAGCAGCCCCGGACTAGCGGGAGCCGAGCAGTACTTC.